This TCR beta chain emerged from a study of post-analysis software for immune sequencing data. In its sample, this clonotype was seen many times. Its matching antigen is unknown. Overall study results and limits: There were five or six TRBV segments more frequent in patients than controls, and TRBV5-6, TRBV5-1 and TRBV20-1 were among them.

Every TCR beta cDNA library bore unique molecular identifiers. TCRdb ran MiXCR on the PCR reads and lists one entry per CDR3 protein. The table lists over 300,000 distinct CDR3 sequences, around a third of them singletons. V lost 6 bases and J lost 9, with 23 bases in between. The CDR3 length is 15 residues. The chain is built from TRBV12-3 or TRBV12-4 and TRBJ1-1; D might be TRBD1 (6 bases). The sequence derives from a girl between 10 and 17 years old with multiple sclerosis. The material sequenced was blood. CDR3: CASRTQGLGPSQAFF. CDR3 sequence (DNA): TGTGCCAGCAGAACCCAGGGGCTCGGACCCTCCCAAGCTTTCTTT.